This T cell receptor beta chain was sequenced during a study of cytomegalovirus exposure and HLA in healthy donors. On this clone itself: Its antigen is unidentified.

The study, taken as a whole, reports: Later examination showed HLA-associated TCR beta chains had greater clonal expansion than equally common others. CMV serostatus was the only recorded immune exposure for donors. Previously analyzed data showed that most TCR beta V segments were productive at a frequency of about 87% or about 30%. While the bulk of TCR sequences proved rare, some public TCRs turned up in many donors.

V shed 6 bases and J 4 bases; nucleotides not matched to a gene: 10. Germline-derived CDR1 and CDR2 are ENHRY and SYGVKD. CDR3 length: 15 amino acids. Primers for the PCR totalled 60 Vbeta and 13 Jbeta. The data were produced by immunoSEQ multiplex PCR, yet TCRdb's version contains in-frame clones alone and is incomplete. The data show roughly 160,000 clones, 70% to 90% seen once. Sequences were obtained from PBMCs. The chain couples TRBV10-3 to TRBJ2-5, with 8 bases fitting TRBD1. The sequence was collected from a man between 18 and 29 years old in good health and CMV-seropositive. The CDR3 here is CAISLRSGGAETQYF. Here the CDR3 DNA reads TGTGCCATCAGCCTGAGGTCAGGGGGCGCAGAGACCCAGTACTTC.